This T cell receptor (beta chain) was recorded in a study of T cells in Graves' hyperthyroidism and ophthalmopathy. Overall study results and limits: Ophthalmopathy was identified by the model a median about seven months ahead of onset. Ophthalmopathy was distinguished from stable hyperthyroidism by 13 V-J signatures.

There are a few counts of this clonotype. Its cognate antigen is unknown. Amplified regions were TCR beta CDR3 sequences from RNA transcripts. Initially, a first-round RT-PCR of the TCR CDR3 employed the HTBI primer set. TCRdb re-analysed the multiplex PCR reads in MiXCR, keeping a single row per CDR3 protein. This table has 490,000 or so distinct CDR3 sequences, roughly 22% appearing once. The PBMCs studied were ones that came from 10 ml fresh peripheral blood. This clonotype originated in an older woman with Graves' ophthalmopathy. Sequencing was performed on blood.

The CDR3 is CASSLRATSGAWPYEQYF. The CDR3 DNA follows: TGTGCCAGCAGCTTAAGAGCGACTAGCGGGGCTTGGCCCTACGAGCAGTACTTC. The chain has TRBV11-2 and TRBJ2-7; 11 bases are shared with TRBD2. V shed 2 bases, J shed 2 bases, and the junction held 11 bases outside the gene matches. Germline V gives CDR1 SGHAT, CDR2 FQNNGV. This CDR3 region has 18 residues.